This T cell receptor (beta chain) was captured in a study of CD8+CD57+ T cells in acquired aplastic anemia. Study summary: CD4+ and CD8+ cells, once sorted, gave DNA averaging roughly 3.2 ug. Study observations and caveats: Under 35 was the count of CD8+ CDR3 sequences that patients shared with controls. No significant difference in CD8+ Simpson's diversity was found between patients and controls.

Genomic DNA, the template, was used for profiling of the TCR beta VDJ and CDR3. MiXCR was run by TCRdb on the reads, yielding one entry per CDR3 protein. The repertoire holds about 160,000 distinct CDR3 sequences, with 47% as singletons. This clonotype was recorded a few times. Its antigen is not known. Germline lookup yields CDR1 MNHEY and CDR2 SMNVEV (reference sequence). The trim removed 5 bases at V and 0 bases at J, leaving 1 base unmatched. CDR3 length: 16 residues. In patients chosen for sequencing, flow cytometry had shown CD8+CD57+ cell expansion. The TCR was taken from a human donor with aplastic anemia. The sequencing sample was made of sorted CD4+, CD8+, or CD8+CD57+ T cells (not recorded which) from PBMCs. V gene TRBV27 combines with J gene TRBJ2-1; 13 bases fit TRBD2. The CDR3 here is CASSGTSGDSYNEQFF. For the CDR3, the DNA is TGTGCCAGCAGTGGGACTAGCGGGGACTCCTACAATGAGCAGTTCTTC.